This T cell receptor (beta chain) was sequenced in a study of cytomegalovirus exposure and HLA in healthy donors. At the level of the study: The roughly 700 first-cohort repertoires and the 120 or so validation repertoires shared the same platform, a later analysis reported. Regarding the study as a whole: Most observed TCR sequences were rare, whereas some public TCRs were detected in many donors. In the roughly 120 validation repertoires, about 94% of cluster scores exceeded 0, per a later analysis.

A word on this clone: Its target is not known.

Measured with immunoSEQ multiplex PCR; TCRdb has only the in-frame clones, and not every one. The data contain approximately 220,000 clones, approximately 88% of them singletons. The donors were in the approximately 120-subject validation cohort; that cohort was separate from the roughly 700-subject first cohort. Germline loops: CDR1 SGDLS, CDR2 YYNGEE. The V and J ends lost 1 base and 8 bases, in that order; junction bases with no gene match: 5. This CDR3 is 14 amino acids long. The receptor was isolated from a woman between 25 and 40 years old in good health and CMV-seropositive. What was sequenced was PBMCs. The V and J genes are TRBV9 and TRBJ2-1; 8 nucleotides agree with TRBD2. CDR3 coding DNA: TGTGCCAGCAGCGTATTAGCGGGAAGGGATGAGCAGTTCTTC. Translating gives CASSVLAGRDEQFF.